The 15 T cell receptor beta chains reported below all come from one sample, sequenced in a study of T-cell reconstitution after alpha-beta-depleted transplantation in children. Unique molecular identifiers were used in preparing the TCRbeta library. One entry per CDR3 protein, called by TCRdb with MiXCR from the PCR reads. The sample lists 580,000 or so distinct CDR3 sequences, 23% seen once, with about 14% in the top ten. Sequenced here: PBMCs, mostly from graft donor cells, sampled 360 days after TCRalphabeta/CD19-depleted stem cell transplant. The receptors come from a boy under two years old who had a stem cell transplant for acute myeloid leukemia, so the T cells may come from the graft donor.

This clonotype was counted a few times. This chain joins TRBV12-3 or TRBV12-4 and TRBJ2-5; D is possibly TRBD1 (6 bases). V was cut by 4 bases and J by 3 bases, with 6 bases left in between. The CDR3 has 12 amino acids. The CDR3 here is CASSWTEETQYF. The CDR3 coding sequence is TGTGCCAGCAGTTGGACAGAAGAGACCCAGTACTTC.

This rearrangement joins TRBV6-1 to TRBJ2-7, with 11 bases identical to TRBD2. Germline V lookup: CDR1 MNHNS, CDR2 SASEGT. V dropped 4 bases and J dropped 1; count of bases not matched to a gene: 12. This CDR3 spans 18 amino acids. The CDR3 DNA reads TGTGCCAGCAGTGGCCCTTCTCTAGCGGGGGGACCTTCCTACGAGCAGTACGTC. It translates to CASSGPSLAGGPSYEQYV.

This clonotype has only a few counts. The chain has TRBV28 and TRBJ2-5; D is perhaps TRBD1 (5 bases). The CDR3 loop spans 13 amino acids. Trimming took off 8 bases at V and 5 bases at J, with 15 bases between the two ends. The V gene's germline CDR1 is MDHEN and CDR2 SYDVKM. CDR3: CASGHQSAETQYF. The DNA of the CDR3 is TGTGCCAGCGGACACCAAAGTGCCGAGACCCAGTACTTC.

This clonotype was picked up a small number of times. The chain recombines TRBV20-1 with TRBJ2-7, with 7 bases that match TRBD2. CDR3 length: 15 amino acids. The junction had 6 bases not matched to a gene; V was cut back by 1 base and J by 0 bases. Germline CDR1 reads DFQATT; CDR2 reads SNEGSKA (reference sequence). Here the CDR3 DNA reads TGCAGTGCTAGAGTCGGGGGGTCGGGCTCCTACGAGCAGTACGTC. Translation: CSARVGGSGSYEQYV.

V is TRBV4-1 and J is TRBJ2-1, with 11 nucleotides matching TRBD2. The J segment lost 8 bases and the V segment lost 2 bases, leaving 5 bases of the junction unmatched. Germline loops: CDR1 MGHRA, CDR2 YSYEKL. The length of the CDR3 is 15 residues. In DNA, the CDR3 is TGCGCCAGCAGCCAACCTAGCGGGGGGTTAGATGAGCAGTTCTTC. Amino acids: CASSQPSGGLDEQFF.

This clonotype was picked up many times. The V call is TRBV6-1, the J call TRBJ2-3, with TRBD2 matching over 16 bases. The CDR3 spans 18 residues. With 6 bases clipped from V and 2 bases from J, the junction kept 8 bases outside the gene matches. In germline, CDR1 is MNHNS, CDR2 SASEGT. CDR3 residues: CASSDGGLAGGLTDTQYF. Here the CDR3 DNA reads TGTGCCAGCAGCGACGGGGGACTAGCGGGGGGGCTCACAGATACGCAGTATTTT.

This clonotype was seen just once. The rearrangement links TRBV7-2 to TRBJ2-7; possibly TRBD1 for D (5 bases). Germline V gives CDR1 SGHTA, CDR2 FQGNSA. Trimming stripped 3 bases from V and 4 bases from J, with 13 bases between. The CDR3 has 14 amino acids. Written as DNA, the CDR3 is TGTGCCAGCAGCTTCGCAGGGTCTGGGTACGAGCAGTACTTC. Translation gives CASSFAGSGYEQYF.

CDR3 coding DNA: TGTGCCAGCAGTTATAGCGGGAGGACCTTCAATGAGCAGTTCTTC. Its protein product is CASSYSGRTFNEQFF. The chain uses TRBV6-2 or TRBV6-3 and TRBJ2-1, with 10 bases matching TRBD2. J was trimmed by 6 bases and V by 3 bases; bases with no gene match: 5. CDR1 and CDR2 (germline): MNHEY, SVGEGT. The CDR3 sequence is 15 residues long.

The rearrangement joins TRBV6-5 to TRBJ2-2; 7 bases agree with TRBD1. With 6 bases clipped from V and 11 bases from J, the junction kept 6 bases outside the gene matches. CDR1 is MNHEY and CDR2 is SVGAGI in the germline V gene. This CDR3 comprises 12 residues. The CDR3 is CASSLDRVELFF. The CDR3 DNA reads TGTGCCAGCAGCCTCGACAGGGTAGAGCTGTTTTTT.

Ten or more counts support this clonotype. CDR3 loop: CASSRYRGTGELFF. DNA of the CDR3: TGCGCCAGCAGCCGCTACAGGGGAACCGGGGAGCTGTTTTTT. This chain links TRBV5-1 with TRBJ2-2; 7 bases fit TRBD1. The CDR3 totals 14 residues. Per the germline V gene, CDR1 is SGHRS and CDR2 is YFSETQ. Losses at the gene ends were 4 bases for V and 5 bases for J; bases not matched to a gene: 5.

At least ten counts were recorded for this clonotype. The chain links TRBV6-5 to TRBJ2-5; weak D call: TRBD1 (5 bases). The CDR3 runs to 15 residues. Trimming left V 0 bases short and J 4 bases short, with 12 bases between. Per the germline V gene, CDR1 is MNHEY and CDR2 is SVGAGI. The CDR3 sequence: CASSYSLLGRETQYF. CDR3 nucleotide sequence: TGTGCCAGCAGTTACTCGTTGCTGGGGCGAGAGACCCAGTACTTC.

The sample holds many counts of this clonotype. The DNA for the CDR3 is TGTGCCAGCAGCCAAGATAAACTAGATTTCGATGAGCAGTTCTTC. Its translation: CASSQDKLDFDEQFF. The chain uses TRBV4-2 and TRBJ2-1; TRBD2 is a possible D gene (5 bases). The CDR3 is 15 amino acids. The germline gives CDR1 LGHNA, CDR2 YNFKEQ. V was trimmed by 0 bases and J by 8 bases, leaving 14 bases between them.

The V and J genes are TRBV6-5 and TRBJ1-6; 7 bases agree with TRBD1. The V gene's germline CDR1 is MNHEY and CDR2 SVGAGI. V shed 3 bases and J 8 bases; nucleotides not matched to a gene: 7. CDR3 length: 15 residues. Here the CDR3 reads CASSYPYRGDSPLHF. Written as DNA, the CDR3 is TGTGCCAGCAGTTATCCATACAGGGGCGATTCACCCCTCCACTTT.

This clonotype was seen at least ten times. This sequence joins TRBV6-5 and TRBJ2-3; D not resolved. In germline, CDR1 is MNHEY, CDR2 SVGAGI. The CDR3 extends over 16 amino acids. V was clipped by 4 bases and J by 0 bases, with 14 bases between them. Here the CDR3 reads CASSSSSGDSTDTQYF. The DNA of the CDR3 is TGTGCCAGCAGTTCGTCCTCCGGCGATAGCACAGATACGCAGTATTTT.

The rearrangement uses TRBV7-7 and TRBJ2-5; weak D call: TRBD2 (5 bases). The V gene's germline CDR1 is SSHAT and CDR2 FNYEAQ (reference sequence). CDR3 length: 13 amino acids. V gave up 5 bases and J gave up 2 bases, with 9 bases separating them. The CDR3 here is CASSLWEQETQYF. The CDR3 DNA follows: TGTGCCAGCAGCCTGTGGGAGCAAGAGACCCAGTACTTC.